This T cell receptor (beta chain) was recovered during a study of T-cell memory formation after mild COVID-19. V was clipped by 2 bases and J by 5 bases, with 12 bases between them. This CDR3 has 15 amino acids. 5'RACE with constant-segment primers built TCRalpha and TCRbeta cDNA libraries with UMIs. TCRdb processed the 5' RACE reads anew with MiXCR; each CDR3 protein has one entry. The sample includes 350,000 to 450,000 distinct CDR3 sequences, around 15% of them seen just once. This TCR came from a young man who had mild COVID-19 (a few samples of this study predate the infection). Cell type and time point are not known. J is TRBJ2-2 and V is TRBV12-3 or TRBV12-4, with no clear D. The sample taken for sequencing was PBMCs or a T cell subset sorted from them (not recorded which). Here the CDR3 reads CASSLSGWITGELFF. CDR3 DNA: TGTGCCAGCAGTTTATCGGGCTGGATTACCGGGGAGCTGTTTTTT.